This T cell receptor (beta chain) appears in the sequencing data of a study of blood T cell repertoires in COVID-19. As for the study in general: Whether acute or convalescent, the COVID-19 samples came from the United States, Italy and Spain. PBMCs, B-cell-depleted T cells, or T cells were the source of the cDNA or gDNA that made up the material.

In the original processing: Estimated nucleated cell counts came from reference gene primer amplification. Using immunoSEQ multiplex PCR, the repertoire was profiled, and TCRdb retains in-frame clones only, with some absent. That table gives V, J and clone size, and the DNA gave D and trimming. The sample has 85,000 to 90,000 clones; 80% are singletons. Germline-derived CDR1 and CDR2 are LNHDA and SQIVND (reference sequence). The CDR3 covers 17 residues. The germline V and J ends were trimmed by 5 bases and 0 bases, with 19 bases remaining between them. This TCR derives from a woman of 80 years or more with active or convalescent COVID-19. The sequencing sample was made of peripheral blood. The genes are TRBV19 and TRBJ1-1; a possible D gene is TRBD1 (6 bases). For the CDR3, the DNA is TGTGCCAGTAGTCTAAAGACAGGCATCAACCTGAACACTGAAGCTTTCTTT. Translation: CASSLKTGINLNTEAFF.